These T cell receptor beta chains were read from a single sample in a study of cytomegalovirus exposure and HLA in healthy donors. The table came from immunoSEQ multiplex PCR; TCRdb's copy has only in-frame clones and leaves some out. The profile shows around 180,000 clones, roughly 80% of them singletons. The sample consisted of PBMCs. These TCRs come from a woman between 45 and 65 years old in good health and CMV-seronegative. The CDR3 runs from the conserved cysteine through the conserved F or W. Each record gives: CDR3 length, V gene, clone size, J gene, D gene, CDR3 DNA, CDR3 protein. D genes are given only for firm matches. Clone size is given for some rows only: seen once, a few or many times, or a class if the clone is expanded.

cdr3_length: 15; v_call: TRBV18; clone_size: once; j_call: TRBJ1-2; d_call: .; cdr3_nt: TGTGCCAGCTCACGACAGAGGGGGATGGAGGATGGCTACACCTTC; cdr3_aa: CASSRQRGMEDGYTF
cdr3_length: 13; v_call: TRBV5-1; clone_size: .; j_call: TRBJ1-4; d_call: TRBD1; cdr3_nt: TGCGCCAGCACGACAGGGCCTAATGAAAAACTGTTTTTT; cdr3_aa: CASTTGPNEKLFF
cdr3_length: 15; v_call: TRBV6-6; clone_size: few; j_call: TRBJ1-4; d_call: .; cdr3_nt: TGTGCCAGCAGCTGGGGGGGATCACCTAATGAAAAACTGTTTTTT; cdr3_aa: CASSWGGSPNEKLFF
cdr3_length: 18; v_call: TRBV9; clone_size: once; j_call: TRBJ2-1; d_call: .; cdr3_nt: TGTGCCAGCAGCGTACGGGACTCCGCCGAGGGGTCCTACAATGAGCAGTTCTTC; cdr3_aa: CASSVRDSAEGSYNEQFF
cdr3_length: 13; v_call: TRBV28; clone_size: .; j_call: TRBJ2-5; d_call: .; cdr3_nt: TGTGCCAGCAGTTTTGGCAGGGAAGAGACCCAGTACTTC; cdr3_aa: CASSFGREETQYF
cdr3_length: 15; v_call: TRBV7-9; clone_size: .; j_call: TRBJ2-3; d_call: TRBD1; cdr3_nt: TGTGCCAGCAGCTCGGGACAGGGAGTTGGAGATACGCAGTATTTT; cdr3_aa: CASSSGQGVGDTQYF
cdr3_length: 15; v_call: TRBV5-6; clone_size: .; j_call: TRBJ1-5; d_call: .; cdr3_nt: TGTGCCAGCAGCTTGGGAGGGGGAGTGGGTCAGCCCCAGCATTTT; cdr3_aa: CASSLGGGVGQPQHF
cdr3_length: 13; v_call: TRBV6-1; clone_size: .; j_call: TRBJ1-2; d_call: TRBD1; cdr3_nt: TGTGCCAGCAGTGTGACAGGGGGGTATGGCTACACCTTC; cdr3_aa: CASSVTGGYGYTF
cdr3_length: 15; v_call: TRBV2; clone_size: .; j_call: TRBJ1-5; d_call: TRBD1; cdr3_nt: TGTGCCAGCAGTTACGGTACAGGGGGAAATCAGCCCCAGCATTTT; cdr3_aa: CASSYGTGGNQPQHF
cdr3_length: 14; v_call: TRBV9; clone_size: few; j_call: TRBJ2-7; d_call: .; cdr3_nt: TGTGCCAGCAGCGTAGCTGCGGATTCCTACGAGCAGTACTTC; cdr3_aa: CASSVAADSYEQYF
cdr3_length: 15; v_call: TRBV6-6; clone_size: .; j_call: TRBJ1-5; d_call: .; cdr3_nt: TGTGCCAGCAGTCTGGGACTTACGGGCAATCAGCCCCAGCATTTT; cdr3_aa: CASSLGLTGNQPQHF
cdr3_length: 13; v_call: TRBV6-4; clone_size: .; j_call: TRBJ1-1; d_call: TRBD1; cdr3_nt: TGTGCCAGCAGCCGGGACAGAAACACTGAAGCTTTCTTT; cdr3_aa: CASSRDRNTEAFF
cdr3_length: 14; v_call: TRBV28; clone_size: .; j_call: TRBJ2-2; d_call: .; cdr3_nt: TGTGCCAGCAGTAATCAGGCGAACACCGGGGAGCTGTTTTTT; cdr3_aa: CASSNQANTGELFF
cdr3_length: 11; v_call: TRBV7-9; clone_size: .; j_call: TRBJ1-2; d_call: .; cdr3_nt: TGTTCCAGCAGCCGCGGGTATGGCTACACCTTC; cdr3_aa: CSSSRGYGYTF
cdr3_length: 14; v_call: TRBV14; clone_size: .; j_call: TRBJ2-7; d_call: .; cdr3_nt: TGTGCCAGCAGCCCTACCTTGTCGGGTCGCGAGCAGTACTTC; cdr3_aa: CASSPTLSGREQYF
cdr3_length: 15; v_call: TRBV9; clone_size: .; j_call: TRBJ2-1; d_call: TRBD2; cdr3_nt: TGTGCCAGCAGCATTAGCGGGGGGGCACAGAATGAGCAGTTCTTC; cdr3_aa: CASSISGGAQNEQFF
cdr3_length: 16; v_call: TRBV2; clone_size: once; j_call: TRBJ2-1; d_call: .; cdr3_nt: TGTGCCAGCCCTGCCGCCCGAGGAAGTTCCTACAATGAGCAGTTCTTC; cdr3_aa: CASPAARGSSYNEQFF
cdr3_length: 17; v_call: TRBV5-4; clone_size: .; j_call: TRBJ2-3; d_call: TRBD2; cdr3_nt: TGTGCCAGCAGCCCCCGACCGGCTAGCGGGAGCACAGATACGCAGTATTTT; cdr3_aa: CASSPRPASGSTDTQYF
cdr3_length: 18; v_call: TRBV4-1; clone_size: .; j_call: TRBJ1-5; d_call: .; cdr3_nt: TGCGCCAGCAGCCAAGGTTTAGTAGGACTCCGTGTCGGTCAGCCCCAGCATTTT; cdr3_aa: CASSQGLVGLRVGQPQHF
cdr3_length: 20; v_call: TRBV15; clone_size: .; j_call: TRBJ2-3; d_call: TRBD2; cdr3_nt: TGTGCCACCAGCAGAGATTTGTCCTCCACTTCGACTAGCGGGGGGCGGGCGCAGTATTTT; cdr3_aa: CATSRDLSSTSTSGGRAQYF
cdr3_length: 16; v_call: TRBV7-2; clone_size: .; j_call: TRBJ2-2; d_call: .; cdr3_nt: TGTGCCAGCAGCTTAGGGGGCGGCGGATACACCGGGGAGCTGTTTTTT; cdr3_aa: CASSLGGGGYTGELFF
cdr3_length: 18; v_call: TRBV4-1; clone_size: .; j_call: TRBJ1-5; d_call: .; cdr3_nt: TGCGCCAGCAGCCAAGACCGCGGCAAAACGTTGGGCAATCAGCCCCAGCATTTT; cdr3_aa: CASSQDRGKTLGNQPQHF
cdr3_length: 11; v_call: TRBV11-2; clone_size: .; j_call: TRBJ2-1; d_call: .; cdr3_nt: TGTGCCAGCAGCTGGAGGAATGAGCAGTTCTTC; cdr3_aa: CASSWRNEQFF